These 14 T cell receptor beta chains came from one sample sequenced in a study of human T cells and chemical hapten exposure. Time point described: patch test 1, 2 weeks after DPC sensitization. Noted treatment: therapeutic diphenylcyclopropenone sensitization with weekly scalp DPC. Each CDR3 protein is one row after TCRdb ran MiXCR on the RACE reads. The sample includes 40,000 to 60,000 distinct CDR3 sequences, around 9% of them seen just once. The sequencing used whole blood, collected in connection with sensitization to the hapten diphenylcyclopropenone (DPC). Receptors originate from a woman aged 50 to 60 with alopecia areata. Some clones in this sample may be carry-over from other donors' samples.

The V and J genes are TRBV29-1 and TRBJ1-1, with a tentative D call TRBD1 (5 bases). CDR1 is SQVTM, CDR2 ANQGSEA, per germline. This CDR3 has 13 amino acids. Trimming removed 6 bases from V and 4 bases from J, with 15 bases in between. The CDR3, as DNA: TGCAGCGTGGATGACCGGAGGGGCACTGAAGCTTTCTTT. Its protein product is CSVDDRRGTEAFF.

The CDR3 sequence is CASRSSGSIDTQYF. Here the CDR3 DNA reads TGTGCCAGCAGATCTAGCGGGAGTATAGATACGCAGTATTTT. The V call is TRBV11-2, the J call TRBJ2-3; 10 bases match TRBD2. The CDR3 spans 14 residues. With 6 bases clipped from V and 5 bases from J, the junction kept 5 bases outside the gene matches. In germline, CDR1 is SGHAT, CDR2 FQNNGV.

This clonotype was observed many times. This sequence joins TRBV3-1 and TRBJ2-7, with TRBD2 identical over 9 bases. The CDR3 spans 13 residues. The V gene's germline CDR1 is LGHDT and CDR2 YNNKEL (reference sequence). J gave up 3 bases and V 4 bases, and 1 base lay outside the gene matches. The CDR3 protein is CASSPTSGYEQYF. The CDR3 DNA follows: TGTGCCAGCAGCCCGACTAGCGGCTACGAGCAGTACTTC.

The CDR3 DNA reads TGCGCCAGCAGCTTGAGCCCTTGGGACAGGGGGCCGGGGAGCTATGGCTACACCTTC. It is translated as CASSLSPWDRGPGSYGYTF. The chain employs TRBV5-1 and TRBJ1-2, with 12 bases fitting TRBD1. With 1 base clipped from V and 4 bases from J, the junction kept 14 bases outside the gene matches. Germline values: CDR1 SGHRS, CDR2 YFSETQ. There are 19 residues in the CDR3.

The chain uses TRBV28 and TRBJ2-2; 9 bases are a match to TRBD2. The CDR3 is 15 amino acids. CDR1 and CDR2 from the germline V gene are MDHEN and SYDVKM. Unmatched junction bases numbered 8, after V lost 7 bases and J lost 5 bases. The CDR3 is CASTSGTSGTGELFF. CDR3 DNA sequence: TGTGCCAGCACCTCCGGAACTAGCGGGACCGGGGAGCTGTTTTTT.

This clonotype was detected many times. The CDR3 region has the DNA TGCAGCGTTGAAGTGGGGGGGGCCTACAATGAGCAGTTCTTC. It specifies CSVEVGGAYNEQFF. The chain has TRBV29-1 and TRBJ2-1; 7 bases are shared with TRBD2. Germline V gene sequence: CDR1 SQVTM, CDR2 ANQGSEA. The CDR3 runs to 14 residues. After removal of 1 base from V and 2 bases from J, the junction contained 2 bases not matched to a gene.

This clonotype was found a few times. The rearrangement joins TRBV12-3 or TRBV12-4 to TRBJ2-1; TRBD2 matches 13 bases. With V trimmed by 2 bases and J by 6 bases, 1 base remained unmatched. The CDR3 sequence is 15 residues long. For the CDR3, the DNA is TGTGCCAGCAGTTTAAGGACTAGCGGGAGCAATGAGCAGTTCTTC. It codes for CASSLRTSGSNEQFF.

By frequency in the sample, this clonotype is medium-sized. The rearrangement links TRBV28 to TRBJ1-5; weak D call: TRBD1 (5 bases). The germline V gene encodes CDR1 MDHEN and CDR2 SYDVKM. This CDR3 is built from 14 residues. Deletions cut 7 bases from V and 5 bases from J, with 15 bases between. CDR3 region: CASTLRGTYQPQHF. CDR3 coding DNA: TGTGCCAGCACCCTACGAGGGACTTATCAGCCCCAGCATTTT.

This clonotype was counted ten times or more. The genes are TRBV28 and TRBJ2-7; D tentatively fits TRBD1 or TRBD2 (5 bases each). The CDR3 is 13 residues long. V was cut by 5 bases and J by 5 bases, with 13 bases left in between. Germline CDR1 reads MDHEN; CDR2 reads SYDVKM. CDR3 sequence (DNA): TGTGCCAGCAGTATCAAGGGACCCCACGAGCAGTACTTC. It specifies CASSIKGPHEQYF.

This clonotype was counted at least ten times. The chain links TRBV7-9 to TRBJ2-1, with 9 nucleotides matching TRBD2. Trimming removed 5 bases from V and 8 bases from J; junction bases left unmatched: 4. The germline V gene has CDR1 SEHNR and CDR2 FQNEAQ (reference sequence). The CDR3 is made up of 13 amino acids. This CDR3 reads CASSPAGGDEQFF. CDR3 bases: TGTGCCAGCAGCCCAGCGGGAGGCGATGAGCAGTTCTTC.

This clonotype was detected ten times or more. This CDR3 is CASSQGGQGLQPLHF. The CDR3 DNA is TGCGCCAGCAGCCAAGGGGGGCAGGGACTTCAACCCCTCCACTTT. The chain links TRBV4-3 to TRBJ1-6, with a possible D match to TRBD1 (6 bases). The CDR3 covers 15 residues. Per germline, CDR1 LGHNA and CDR2 YSLEER. The V and J ends lost 1 base and 12 bases respectively, with 16 bases between them.

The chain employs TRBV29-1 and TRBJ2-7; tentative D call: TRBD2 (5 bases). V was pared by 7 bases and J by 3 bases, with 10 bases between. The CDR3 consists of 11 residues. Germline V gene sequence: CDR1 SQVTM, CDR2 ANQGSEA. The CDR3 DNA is TGCAGCGCAGGACGGGACTACGAGCAGTACTTC. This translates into CSAGRDYEQYF.

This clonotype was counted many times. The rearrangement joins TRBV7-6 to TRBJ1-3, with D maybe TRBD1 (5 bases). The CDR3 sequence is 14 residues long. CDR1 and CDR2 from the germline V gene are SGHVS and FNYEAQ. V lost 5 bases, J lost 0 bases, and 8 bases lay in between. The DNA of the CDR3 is TGTGCCAGCAGCCCAGGGAGCTCTGGAAACACCATATATTTT. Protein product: CASSPGSSGNTIYF.

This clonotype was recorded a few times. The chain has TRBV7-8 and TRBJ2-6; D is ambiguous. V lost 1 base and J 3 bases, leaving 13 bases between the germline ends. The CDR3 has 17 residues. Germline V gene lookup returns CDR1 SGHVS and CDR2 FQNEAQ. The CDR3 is CASSLVLRAGGANVLTF. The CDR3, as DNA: TGTGCCAGCAGCTTAGTACTACGCGCTGGTGGGGCCAACGTCCTGACTTTC. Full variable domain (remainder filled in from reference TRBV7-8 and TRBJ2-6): GAGVSQSPRYKVAKRGQDVALRCDPISGHVSLFWYQQALGQGPEFLTYFQNEAQLDKSGLPSDRFFAERPEGSVSTLKIQRTQQEDSAVYLCASSLVLRAGGANVLTFGAGSRLTVL.